The 32 T cell receptor beta chains below all came from one sample that was sequenced in a study of blood T cell repertoires in COVID-19 (TCRdb year 2020). Library generation was performed with the immunoSEQ multiplex PCR assay. TCRdb obtained this table from immuneACCESS and retained in-frame rearrangements with V and J assigned. These tables miss some clones; where compared with another copy, unresolved V genes account for less than half of the shortfall, and the remainder is unexplained. Counted in this sample were about 210,000 clones; approximately 78% of them appeared once. The ten largest make up approximately 5.2% of the sample. Sample: peripheral blood. The origin of the receptors is a woman in her seventies with COVID-19, enrolled during active disease.

This chain connects TRBV7-2 to TRBJ1-3, with no clear D. The CDR3 sequence is 15 residues long. Germline CDR1 SGHTA, CDR2 FQGNSA. The V gene lost 1 base and the J gene lost 4 bases, with 11 bases spanning the gap. CDR3 DNA sequence: TGTGCCAGCAGCTTAGGGGCGACGGGGGGAAACACCATATATTTT. Translated: CASSLGATGGNTIYF.

The rearrangement joins TRBV20-1 to TRBJ1-6; D not resolved. The germline CDR1 and CDR2 sequences are DFQATT and SNEGSKA (reference sequence). The CDR3 spans 13 residues. V shed 3 bases and J shed 7 bases, with 10 bases lying between them. The CDR3 region is CSASVGRNSPLHF. The CDR3 DNA is TGCAGTGCTAGTGTGGGCAGGAATTCACCCCTCCACTTT.

The chain recombines TRBV3-1 (or the pseudogene TRBV3-2) with TRBJ1-1, with D perhaps TRBD1 (6 bases). Germline loops: CDR1 LGHDT, CDR2 YNNKEL (reference sequence). There are 14 residues in the CDR3. Trimming stripped 4 bases from V and 4 bases from J, with 13 bases between. The CDR3 DNA reads as TGTGCCAGCAGCCCGAAGATAGGGGGCACTGAAGCTTTCTTT. As protein: CASSPKIGGTEAFF.

The V call is TRBV2, the J call TRBJ1-1; no reliable D call. In germline, CDR1 is SNHLY, CDR2 FYNNEI. The CDR3 totals 12 residues. Trimming removed 2 bases at V and 3 bases at J, with 4 bases between. The CDR3 sequence: CASSEQYTEAFF. DNA of the CDR3: TGTGCCAGCAGTGAACAGTACACTGAAGCTTTCTTT.

V usage is TRBV3-1 (or the pseudogene TRBV3-2) and J usage is TRBJ1-4, with 7 bases identical to TRBD1. This CDR3 has 14 residues. CDR1 is LGHDT, CDR2 YNNKEL, per germline (reference sequence). Trimming at V came to 6 bases and at J to 3 bases, leaving 4 bases not matched to a gene. CDR3 protein: CASSLQGSNEKLFF. The CDR3 DNA sequence: TGTGCCAGCAGTCTACAGGGGTCTAATGAAAAACTGTTTTTT.

The V call is TRBV28, the J call TRBJ1-2, with D tentatively TRBD1 (6 bases). Germline V CDR1 and CDR2: MDHEN, SYDVKM. The CDR3 runs to 14 residues. Trimming shortened V by 6 bases and J by 2 bases, and 13 bases separated the two germline ends. CDR3 nucleotide sequence: TGTGCCAGCAGATCTTATACAGGGAACTATGGCTACACCTTC. Its translation: CASRSYTGNYGYTF.

This clone was seen a handful of times. This chain joins TRBV30 and TRBJ1-5; D might be TRBD1 (5 bases). The CDR3 is made up of 13 amino acids. V lost 8 bases to trimming and J lost 0 bases, with 11 bases between them. Germline assignment: CDR1 GTSNPN and CDR2 SVGIG (reference sequence). The CDR3 reads CATATDSNQPQHF. The CDR3 DNA follows: TGTGCCACGGCGACAGATAGCAATCAGCCCCAGCATTTT.

The chain employs TRBV11-2 and TRBJ1-6; a possible D gene is TRBD1 (6 bases). The CDR3 covers 14 residues. The germline gives CDR1 SGHAT, CDR2 FQNNGV. Trimming took off 6 bases at V and 8 bases at J, with 14 bases between the two ends. In DNA form, the CDR3 reads TGTGCCAGCAGTCTCCAGGGGAGCCATTCACCCCTCCACTTT. Protein sequence: CASSLQGSHSPLHF.

CDR3 sequence reads: CASSEQGIWTEAFF. The CDR3 nucleotides are TGTGCCAGCAGCGAACAGGGTATTTGGACTGAAGCTTTCTTT. The rearrangement uses TRBV28 and TRBJ1-1; perhaps TRBD1 as D (6 bases). The V and J ends lost 6 bases and 5 bases respectively, with 16 bases between them. The length of the CDR3 is 14 residues. From germline, CDR1 is MDHEN and CDR2 SYDVKM.

V and J are TRBV2 and TRBJ1-6; perhaps TRBD1 as D (5 bases). V was trimmed by 3 bases and J by 4 bases, leaving 7 bases between them. Per the germline V gene, CDR1 is SNHLY and CDR2 is FYNNEI. The CDR3 length is 14 residues. The CDR3 nucleotides read TGTGCCAGCAGTGACGCAGGGTATAATTCACCCCTCCACTTT. Encoded protein: CASSDAGYNSPLHF. The full variable domain, in which reference TRBV2 and TRBJ1-6 provide the parts outside the CDR3, is EPEVTQTPSHQVTQMGQEVILRCVPISNHLYFYWYRQILGQKVEFLVSFYNNEISEKSEIFDDQFSVERPDGSNFTLKIRSTKLEDSAMYFCASSDAGYNSPLHFGNGTRLTVT.

This chain joins TRBV6-1 and TRBJ2-1; 9 nucleotides line up with TRBD2. The CDR3 is 16 residues long. Germline trimming cut 4 bases from V and 4 bases from J; bases unmatched to any gene: 8. CDR1 and CDR2 from the germline V gene are MNHNS and SASEGT. This CDR3 reads CASSVIAGVRYNEQFF. The CDR3 bases are TGTGCCAGCAGTGTGATAGCGGGAGTTCGGTACAATGAGCAGTTCTTC.

The rearrangement uses TRBV18 and TRBJ2-1; 10 bases agree with TRBD2. J was trimmed by 4 bases and V by 0 bases; bases with no gene match: 3. Germline CDR1 KGHSH, CDR2 LQKENI. The CDR3 sequence is 16 residues long. The CDR3 DNA sequence: TGTGCCAGCTCACCACCGGGAGCGGGAGGGTACAATGAGCAGTTCTTC. Protein sequence: CASSPPGAGGYNEQFF.

The chain uses TRBV5-1 and TRBJ2-2, with 10 bases matching TRBD1. The germline CDR1 and CDR2 sequences are SGHRS and YFSETQ. Trimming at V came to 6 bases and at J to 7 bases, leaving 9 bases not matched to a gene. This CDR3 spans 15 amino acids. The chain's CDR3 is CASTLSTGGGGELFF. CDR3 DNA sequence: TGCGCCAGCACCCTCTCGACAGGGGGCGGCGGGGAGCTGTTTTTT. Full variable domain (outside the CDR3, taken from reference TRBV5-1 and TRBJ2-2): KAGVTQTPRYLIKTRGQQVTLSCSPISGHRSVSWYQQTPGQGLQFLFEYFSETQRNKGNFPGRFSGRQFSNSRSEMNVSTLELGDSALYLCASTLSTGGGGELFFGEGSRLTVL.

J is TRBJ2-7 and V is TRBV6-1; 9 positions agree with TRBD1. This CDR3 is 17 amino acids long. V was clipped by 3 bases and J by 5 bases; unmatched bases: 14. CDR1 and CDR2 (germline): MNHNS, SASEGT. CDR3 nucleotide sequence: TGTGCCAGCAGTGACCTCCGTGGCCGGGACAGGGCCCACGAGCAGTACTTC. Its protein product is CASSDLRGRDRAHEQYF.

The chain joins TRBV18 to TRBJ2-3; 11 positions match TRBD2. V shed 2 bases, J shed 5 bases, and the junction held 0 bases outside the gene matches. The CDR3 spans 14 residues. CDR1 and CDR2 (germline): KGHSH, LQKENI. The CDR3: CASSPTSGRDTQYF. As DNA, the CDR3 is TGTGCCAGCTCACCAACTAGCGGGAGAGATACGCAGTATTTT.

The chain links TRBV28 to TRBJ1-1, with D possibly being TRBD1 (5 bases). Trimming removed 7 bases from V and 8 bases from J, with 17 bases in between. Germline CDR1 and CDR2: MDHEN and SYDVKM. The CDR3 contains 13 residues. CDR3 protein: CASIGGVVREAFF. The CDR3 nucleotides read TGTGCCAGCATTGGAGGGGTTGTTAGGGAAGCTTTCTTT.

The chain employs TRBV18 and TRBJ1-4; 7 bases are a match to TRBD1. CDR1 is KGHSH, CDR2 LQKENI, per germline. V was clipped by 4 bases and J by 0 bases; unmatched bases: 5. The CDR3 is 16 amino acids. CDR3 bases: TGTGCCAGCTCACTAGGACAGGCTTCAACTAATGAAAAACTGTTTTTT. Protein: CASSLGQASTNEKLFF.

The chain is built from TRBV19 and TRBJ1-3, with D possibly being TRBD1 (5 bases). Per the germline V gene, CDR1 is LNHDA and CDR2 is SQIVND (reference sequence). The CDR3 extends over 16 amino acids. V dropped 7 bases and J dropped 0 bases, with 16 bases sitting between them. In DNA, the CDR3 is TGTGCCAGTAATCAGGGCAGCAAAAGCTCTGGAAACACCATATATTTT. This gives the protein CASNQGSKSSGNTIYF.

Written as DNA, the CDR3 is TGTGCCAGCTCACCGGGGACACCTGGGGTTGAAAAACTGTTTTTT. Its protein product is CASSPGTPGVEKLFF. This chain connects TRBV18 to TRBJ1-4; perhaps TRBD1 as D (6 bases). The CDR3 runs to 15 residues. V gave up 3 bases and J gave up 7 bases, with 15 bases separating them. Germline loops: CDR1 KGHSH, CDR2 LQKENI.

V gene TRBV6-1 combines with J gene TRBJ2-2, with 9 bases that match TRBD1. Germline V gene sequence: CDR1 MNHNS, CDR2 SASEGT. The trim removed 3 bases at V and 4 bases at J, leaving 6 bases unmatched. The CDR3 extends over 16 amino acids. In nucleotides, the CDR3 is TGTGCCAGCAGTGACTATGGGACAGGGTCCACCGGGGAGCTGTTTTTT. Translated: CASSDYGTGSTGELFF.

The chain joins TRBV13 to TRBJ1-1; 8 bases align to TRBD1. The CDR3 runs to 13 residues. Germline V lookup: CDR1 PRHDT, CDR2 FYEKMQ (reference sequence). The V segment lost 3 bases and the J segment 4 bases; nucleotides outside the gene matches: 1. CDR3: CASSFTGGTEAFF. The CDR3 coding sequence is TGTGCCAGCAGCTTTACAGGGGGCACTGAAGCTTTCTTT.

This chain links TRBV27 with TRBJ1-1; D not resolved. This CDR3 has 13 amino acids. Germline V gene data show CDR1 as MNHEY and CDR2 as SMNVEV (reference sequence). Trimming took 6 bases from V and 0 from J, leaving 8 bases between them. CDR3 sequence: CASRDSMNTEAFF. The CDR3 DNA follows: TGTGCCAGCAGGGACTCCATGAACACTGAAGCTTTCTTT.

The V and J genes are TRBV5-3 and TRBJ2-7; D is possibly TRBD1 (5 bases). TRBV5-3 is an ORF for which the function is uncertain. This CDR3 spans 16 amino acids. The V gene lost 6 bases and the J gene lost 1 base, with 20 bases spanning the gap. The DNA for the CDR3 is TGTGCCAGAATCTCCTTAGGGGTGTTACAGTCCTACGAGCAGTACTTC. Its translation is CARISLGVLQSYEQYF.

The chain uses TRBV12-3 or TRBV12-4 and TRBJ1-2; 9 nucleotides align to TRBD1. The CDR3 runs 13 residues. Trimming took 6 bases from V and 8 from J; bases not matched to a gene: 7. The CDR3 sequence: CASRQGQGRGYTF. The CDR3 DNA reads TGTGCCAGCAGACAGGGACAGGGAAGGGGCTACACCTTC.

This chain joins TRBV7-9 and TRBJ2-3; 8 bases align to TRBD2. This CDR3 spans 15 amino acids. Per germline, CDR1 SEHNR and CDR2 FQNEAQ (reference sequence). V gave up 5 bases and J gave up 2 bases; unmatched junction bases: 6. The chain's CDR3 is CASSRSGIPTDTQYF. CDR3 DNA: TGTGCCAGCAGCCGTAGCGGGATTCCCACAGATACGCAGTATTTT. Using reference TRBV7-9 and TRBJ2-3 for the parts outside the CDR3, the full variable domain is DTGVSQNPRHKITKRGQNVTFRCDPISEHNRLYWYRQTLGQGPEFLTYFQNEAQLEKSRLLSDRFSAERPKGSFSTLEIQRTEQGDSAMYLCASSRSGIPTDTQYFGPGTRLTVL.

This chain joins TRBV18 and TRBJ2-7; D is possibly TRBD2 (6 bases). V lost 3 bases, J lost 6 bases, and 6 bases lay in between. The CDR3 totals 11 residues. The germline gives CDR1 KGHSH, CDR2 LQKENI. In DNA form, the CDR3 reads TGTGCCAGCTCACCGGGAGGCGAGCAGTACTTC. Residues: CASSPGGEQYF.

The rearrangement joins TRBV5-1 to TRBJ1-2; the match to TRBD1 covers 9 bases. With V trimmed by 0 bases and J by 6 bases, 0 bases remained unmatched. Germline CDR1 is SGHRS and CDR2 is YFSETQ. The CDR3 covers 13 residues. CDR3 in DNA: TGCGCCAGCAGCTTGGGACAGGGGGATGGCTACACCTTC. It translates to CASSLGQGDGYTF.

Of note for this clone: Other DNA sequences in this sample translate to the same CDR3. V and J are TRBV5-1 and TRBJ1-5; possibly TRBD1 for D (5 bases). CDR1 is SGHRS and CDR2 is YFSETQ in the germline V gene. CDR3 length: 14 residues. V was pared by 0 bases and J by 2 bases, with 6 bases between. The DNA for the CDR3 is TGCGCCAGCAGCTTGGAAGGGGGCAATCAGCCCCAGCATTTT. Its protein is CASSLEGGNQPQHF. Full variable domain (rest looked up from reference TRBV5-1 and TRBJ1-5): KAGVTQTPRYLIKTRGQQVTLSCSPISGHRSVSWYQQTPGQGLQFLFEYFSETQRNKGNFPGRFSGRQFSNSRSEMNVSTLELGDSALYLCASSLEGGNQPQHFGDGTRLSIL.

This clone was seen at least ten times. The chain links TRBV28 to TRBJ2-3; TRBD2 matches 11 bases. The CDR3 runs 16 residues. V dropped 5 bases and J dropped 2; count of bases not matched to a gene: 6. Germline CDR1 is MDHEN and CDR2 is SYDVKM. DNA of the CDR3: TGTGCCAGCAGTCACCAGACTAGCGGGACCACAGATACGCAGTATTTT. Amino acids: CASSHQTSGTTDTQYF.

The chain joins TRBV5-4 to TRBJ2-7; 9 positions match TRBD1. Trimming cost V 4 bases and J 7 bases; bases outside gene matches: 9. Looked up from germline, CDR1 is SGHNT and CDR2 is YYREEE (reference sequence). The CDR3 has 14 residues. CDR3 DNA: TGTGCCAGCAGCCTCGGACAGGGGTTGGGGGAGCAGTACTTC. This sequence encodes CASSLGQGLGEQYF.

This rearrangement joins TRBV6-5 to TRBJ1-3; the match to TRBD1 covers 11 bases. The CDR3 is 14 residues long. Germline trimming cut 8 bases from V and 7 bases from J; bases unmatched to any gene: 7. Germline lookup yields CDR1 MNHEY and CDR2 SVGAGI. CDR3 region: CASSPGQGANTIYF. CDR3 DNA: TGTGCCAGCTCCCCCGGACAGGGGGCTAACACCATATATTTT.

The chain joins TRBV30 to TRBJ1-5; D not certain. The V end was cut by 5 bases, the J end by 7 bases, with 12 bases between. CDR3 length equals 12 residues. CDR1 is GTSNPN, CDR2 SVGIG, per germline (reference sequence). CDR3 protein: CAWGSPGQPQHF. The CDR3 nucleotides are TGTGCCTGGGGTTCCCCGGGACAGCCCCAGCATTTT.